A single sample gave rise to the 22 T cell receptor beta chains below, sequenced in a study of blood T cell repertoires in COVID-19. The data were produced by immunoSEQ multiplex PCR, yet TCRdb's version contains in-frame clones alone and is incomplete. The sample lists 95,000 to 100,000 clones, about four fifths occurring once. Sequenced material: peripheral blood. These receptors were obtained from an elderly woman with active or convalescent COVID-19.

V and J are TRBV28 and TRBJ1-1; D gene uncertain. There are 12 residues in the CDR3. V lost 3 bases and J lost 1, with 3 bases in between. Germline V gene data show CDR1 as MDHEN and CDR2 as SYDVKM. Here the CDR3 reads CASSLRNTEAFF. The DNA for the CDR3 is TGTGCCAGCAGTTTGAGGAACACTGAAGCTTTCTTT.

This rearrangement joins TRBV19 to TRBJ2-1, with 9 bases aligning to TRBD1. CDR1 and CDR2 from the germline V gene are LNHDA and SQIVND (reference sequence). The CDR3 contains 14 residues. J was trimmed by 8 bases and V by 3 bases; bases with no gene match: 5. The CDR3 region has the DNA TGTGCCAGTAGTATCGGACAGGGGTGGCATGAGCAGTTCTTC. Translation gives CASSIGQGWHEQFF.

This clone was seen repeatedly, ten times or more. This chain uses TRBV19 with TRBJ1-5; unclear D gene. The CDR3 contains 13 residues. Trimming cost V 11 bases and J 4 bases, with 15 bases left between them. Germline-derived CDR1 and CDR2 are LNHDA and SQIVND (reference sequence). CDR3 nucleotide sequence: TGTGCCCGGGTGCGGGTGGAAAATCAGCCCCAGCATTTT. This codes for CARVRVENQPQHF. Full variable domain (missing parts from reference TRBV19 and TRBJ1-5): DGGITQSPKYLFRKEGQNVTLSCEQNLNHDAMYWYRQDPGQGLRLIYYSQIVNDFQKGDIAEGYSVSREKKESFPLTVTSAQKNPTAFYLCARVRVENQPQHFGDGTRLSIL.

The chain couples TRBV6-1 to TRBJ1-5; a possible D gene is TRBD1 (5 bases). The CDR3 totals 17 residues. Germline CDR1 reads MNHNS; CDR2 reads SASEGT. The V end was cut by 3 bases, the J end by 6 bases, with 21 bases between. The CDR3 sequence: CASSEGGSSRAAQPQHF. DNA of the CDR3: TGTGCCAGCAGTGAGGGGGGTTCGTCGAGGGCCGCTCAGCCCCAGCATTTT.

The chain carries TRBV2 and TRBJ2-5; TRBD1 matches at 12 bases. The CDR3 totals 14 residues. Germline CDR1 SNHLY, CDR2 FYNNEI. With V trimmed by 6 bases and J by 5 bases, 4 bases remained unmatched. CDR3 nucleotide sequence: TGTGCCAGCAGAGGGGACAGGGGGCCGGAGACCCAGTACTTC. It codes for CASRGDRGPETQYF.

This clone was seen only once. The gene calls are TRBV7-9 and TRBJ2-1; D is perhaps TRBD1 (6 bases). The CDR3 runs to 15 residues. Per the germline V gene, CDR1 is SEHNR and CDR2 is FQNEAQ (reference sequence). V was shortened by 6 bases and J by 9 bases, with 21 bases between the two germline ends. CDR3 amino acids: CASSIISRLGGEQFF. The DNA for the CDR3 is TGTGCCAGCAGTATTATATCTCGTTTAGGGGGTGAGCAGTTCTTC.

In its sample, this clone was seen a few times. The J gene is TRBJ2-5, the V gene TRBV7-9; the D gene is possibly TRBD1 (6 bases). The CDR3 runs to 13 residues. Germline-derived CDR1 and CDR2 are SEHNR and FQNEAQ (reference sequence). V lost 1 base and J 7 bases, leaving 10 bases between the germline ends. The CDR3 DNA reads TGTGCCAGCAGCTTAGGCCAAGGGGGGACCCAGTACTTC. This codes for CASSLGQGGTQYF.

This clone was seen more than once but under ten times. This chain uses TRBV7-9 with TRBJ1-2; D remains unclear. Germline V CDR1 and CDR2: SEHNR, FQNEAQ (reference sequence). This CDR3 is 12 amino acids long. Trimming removed 4 bases from V and 5 bases from J, with 8 bases in between. The CDR3 nucleotides are TGTGCCAGCAGCTCCGCGGGATATGGCTACACCTTC. It specifies CASSSAGYGYTF.

The chain carries TRBV27 and TRBJ1-1, with D possibly being TRBD1 (6 bases). V shed 1 base and J shed 0 bases, with 15 bases lying between them. CDR3 size: 17 residues. Germline CDR1 and CDR2: MNHEY and SMNVEV (reference sequence). For the CDR3, the DNA is TGTGCCAGCAGTTTATATACAGGCCAGGGGATGAACACTGAAGCTTTCTTT. It codes for CASSLYTGQGMNTEAFF.

This clone showed up just once. The junction departs from the called germline gene at one end, perhaps through a read error. The rearrangement joins TRBV5-1 to TRBJ1-1; TRBD1 aligns across 11 bases. CDR1 and CDR2 from the germline V gene are SGHRS and YFSETQ. The CDR3 spans 15 residues. CDR3 region: CASSLGRTGGGSAFF. CDR3 in DNA: TGTGCCAGCAGCTTGGGGCGGACAGGGGGCGGTTCAGCTTTCTTT.

CDR3 region: CASSPNRGDSPLHF. CDR3 DNA sequence: TGTGCCAGTAGTCCCAACAGGGGGGATTCACCCCTCCACTTT. The chain recombines TRBV19 with TRBJ1-6, with 8 bases fitting TRBD1. This CDR3 contains 14 residues. Germline loops: CDR1 LNHDA, CDR2 SQIVND (reference sequence). J lost 8 bases, V lost 5 bases, and 5 bases had no gene match. The variable domain in full, completed from reference TRBV19 and TRBJ1-6, reads DGGITQSPKYLFRKEGQNVTLSCEQNLNHDAMYWYRQDPGQGLRLIYYSQIVNDFQKGDIAEGYSVSREKKESFPLTVTSAQKNPTAFYLCASSPNRGDSPLHFGNGTRLTVT.

For this clone: At one end the junction does not follow the germline gene, possibly because of a read error. V and J are TRBV5-1 and TRBJ1-2; D is ambiguous. CDR3 length: 14 amino acids. Per the germline V gene, CDR1 is SGHRS and CDR2 is YFSETQ. CDR3 in amino acids: CASSSLTGLYGYTF. CDR3 DNA sequence: TGTGCCAGCAGCTCACTCACCGGTCTCTATGGCTACACCTTC. The whole variable domain, filled in from reference TRBV5-1 and TRBJ1-2, reads KAGVTQTPRYLIKTRGQQVTLSCSPISGHRSVSWYQQTPGQGLQFLFEYFSETQRNKGNFPGRFSGRQFSNSRSEMNVSTLELGDSALYLCASSSLTGLYGYTFGSGTRLTVV.

The chain uses TRBV6-5 and TRBJ2-6; 8 nucleotides align to TRBD1. Germline V gives CDR1 MNHEY, CDR2 SVGAGI. J gave up 2 bases and V 4 bases, and 4 bases lay outside the gene matches. This CDR3 contains 16 residues. The CDR3 sequence: CASSSGQGAGANVLTF. CDR3 sequence (DNA): TGTGCCAGCAGTTCTGGACAGGGAGCTGGGGCCAACGTCCTGACTTTC.

This clone has a handful of counts. This sequence joins TRBV27 and TRBJ2-3; 9 bases align to TRBD2. After removal of 5 bases from V and 4 bases from J, the junction contained 10 bases not matched to a gene. This CDR3 has 16 residues. In germline, CDR1 is MNHEY, CDR2 SMNVEV (reference sequence). The CDR3: CASSRGSGSFPDTQYF. In DNA, the CDR3 is TGTGCCAGCAGTCGAGGTAGCGGGAGCTTCCCAGATACGCAGTATTTT.

The rearrangement uses TRBV6-2 or TRBV6-3 and TRBJ2-3; TRBD1 aligns across 8 bases. CDR1 is MNHEY, CDR2 SVGEGT, per germline. V shed 5 bases, J shed 4 bases, and the junction held 5 bases outside the gene matches. The CDR3 covers 14 residues. The CDR3 sequence is CASSTGQGADTQYF. CDR3 coding DNA: TGTGCCAGCAGTACCGGACAGGGAGCAGATACGCAGTATTTT.

This chain uses TRBV10-3 with TRBJ2-7, with 9 bases fitting TRBD1. This CDR3 contains 13 residues. Germline values: CDR1 ENHRY, CDR2 SYGVKD. V was pared by 8 bases and J by 0 bases, with 2 bases of the junction left unmatched. The CDR3 here is CAIGDRDSYEQYF. The CDR3 DNA follows: TGTGCCATCGGGGACAGGGACTCCTACGAGCAGTACTTC.

This CDR3 reads CASTGPGQGAGYTF. The CDR3 DNA reads as TGTGCCAGTACCGGACCGGGACAGGGGGCTGGCTACACCTTC. The J gene is TRBJ1-2, the V gene TRBV19; TRBD1 agrees at 12 bases. The CDR3 has 14 amino acids. V lost 7 bases to trimming and J lost 7 bases; unmatched junction nucleotides: 7. Germline values: CDR1 LNHDA, CDR2 SQIVND (reference sequence).

This chain uses TRBV2 with TRBJ2-7; D is perhaps TRBD1 (6 bases). The CDR3 sequence is 13 residues long. V was pared by 6 bases and J by 6 bases, with 15 bases between. Per germline, CDR1 SNHLY and CDR2 FYNNEI. The CDR3 sequence is CASRDSDRSEQYF. In DNA form, the CDR3 reads TGTGCCAGCAGAGACAGCGACAGGAGCGAGCAGTACTTC. The entire variable domain, with the rest obtained from reference TRBV2 and TRBJ2-7, is as follows: EPEVTQTPSHQVTQMGQEVILRCVPISNHLYFYWYRQILGQKVEFLVSFYNNEISEKSEIFDDQFSVERPDGSNFTLKIRSTKLEDSAMYFCASRDSDRSEQYFGPGTRLTVT.

The chain carries TRBV6-2 or TRBV6-3 and TRBJ2-7; D is unclear. The CDR3 covers 16 residues. Per the germline V gene, CDR1 is MNHEY and CDR2 is SVGEGT. Trimming shortened V by 4 bases and J by 0 bases, and 16 bases separated the two germline ends. CDR3 in DNA: TGTGCCAGCAGTTCAGCCCGCAGAAGGAGCTCCTACGAGCAGTACTTC. Its protein is CASSSARRRSSYEQYF.

The chain uses TRBV7-6 and TRBJ2-5, with TRBD2 identical over 10 bases. The V gene's germline CDR1 is SGHVS and CDR2 FNYEAQ. With 1 base clipped from V and 7 bases from J, the junction kept 9 bases outside the gene matches. The CDR3 has 16 amino acids. CDR3 loop: CASSLGTSGTLSTQYF. CDR3 nucleotides: TGTGCCAGCAGCTTAGGGACTAGCGGCACCCTTTCGACCCAGTACTTC. The full variable domain, its missing parts supplied by reference TRBV7-6 and TRBJ2-5, is GAGVSQSPRYKVTKRGQDVALRCDPISGHVSLYWYRQALGQGPEFLTYFNYEAQQDKSGLPNDRFSAERPEGSISTLTIQRTEQRDSAMYRCASSLGTSGTLSTQYFGPGTRLLVL.

In its sample, this clone was seen a few times. V and J are TRBV4-1 and TRBJ1-4; 9 nucleotides match TRBD1. The V and J ends lost 1 base and 3 bases, in that order; junction bases with no gene match: 0. This CDR3 contains 15 residues. Germline CDR1 and CDR2: MGHRA and YSYEKL. The CDR3 loop reads CASSQGTGANEKLFF. The CDR3 bases are TGCGCCAGCAGCCAAGGGACAGGGGCTAATGAAAAACTGTTTTTT.

Only a few counts were recorded for this clone. V is TRBV11-3 and J is TRBJ2-2; TRBD1 matches 11 bases. The J segment lost 2 bases and the V segment lost 4 bases, leaving 6 bases of the junction unmatched. Germline V gene lookup returns CDR1 SGHNT and CDR2 YENEEA. This CDR3 is 17 amino acids long. The CDR3 nucleotides read TGTGCCAGCAGCTCCCGGGACAGGGGGTCAAACACCGGGGAGCTGTTTTTT. Protein product: CASSSRDRGSNTGELFF.